A single sample gave rise to the 10 T cell receptor beta chains below, sequenced in a study of a mutant IDH1 vaccine in newly diagnosed glioma. Method: immunoSEQ multiplex PCR; TCRdb's copy keeps in-frame clones and lacks some. Seen here are about 32,000 clones, approximately 78% observed once, and the top ten hold around 25%. As to time point: week 11, during vaccination. Vaccinated patients received 300 ug of mutant IDH1 20-mer peptide per dose, with topical imiquimod. The antigens these receptors bind are not known. Material: PBMCs, obtained from a glioma patient whose treatment included an IDH1 peptide vaccine. Receptors were obtained from a man aged 30 to 39 with glioma.

The chain couples TRBV11-2 to TRBJ2-7; 9 nucleotides align to TRBD2. There are 16 residues in the CDR3. The ends lost 3 bases at V and 2 bases at J; junction bases unmatched: 8. Germline V gene lookup returns CDR1 SGHAT and CDR2 FQNNGV. As DNA, the CDR3 is TGTGCCAGCAGCTTGCTAGCGGGAAAGACTCCCTACGAGCAGTACTTC. This encodes CASSLLAGKTPYEQYF.

The chain joins TRBV5-1 to TRBJ2-7; 8 bases match TRBD1. Germline values: CDR1 SGHRS, CDR2 YFSETQ. V lost 8 bases and J lost 6; bases outside the gene matches: 16. The CDR3 contains 15 residues. The DNA for the CDR3 is TGCGCCAGTGACGCCGGGACAGGCGTTGTCGGCGAGCAGTACTTC. Its protein product is CASDAGTGVVGEQYF. Filled out from reference TRBV5-1 and TRBJ2-7, the complete variable domain reads KAGVTQTPRYLIKTRGQQVTLSCSPISGHRSVSWYQQTPGQGLQFLFEYFSETQRNKGNFPGRFSGRQFSNSRSEMNVSTLELGDSALYLCASDAGTGVVGEQYFGPGTRLTVT.

The V gene is TRBV4-1, the J gene TRBJ1-4; tentatively, D is TRBD1 (6 bases). Per the germline V gene, CDR1 is MGHRA and CDR2 is YSYEKL. The CDR3 length is 16 residues. V lost 3 bases and J 3 bases, leaving 14 bases between the germline ends. DNA of the CDR3: TGCGCCAGCAGCCAGTCAAACAGGGTTGCTAATGAAAAACTGTTTTTT. It specifies CASSQSNRVANEKLFF.

The chain combines TRBV5-1 with TRBJ2-7; 9 bases line up with TRBD1. CDR1 SGHRS and CDR2 YFSETQ come from the germline V gene. With 3 bases clipped from V and 12 bases from J, the junction kept 4 bases outside the gene matches. CDR3 length: 11 residues. The CDR3: CASSSGTGPYF. The CDR3 region has the DNA TGCGCCAGCAGCTCCGGGACAGGGCCGTACTTC.

On this clone itself: The same CDR3 can be traced to other DNA sequences in this sample. The chain is built from TRBV9 and TRBJ2-3; 10 bases are a match to TRBD2. The CDR3 has 14 amino acids. Germline CDR1 SGDLS, CDR2 YYNGEE. Trimming removed 3 bases from V and 3 bases from J; junction bases left unmatched: 1. This CDR3 reads CASSASGSTDTQYF. The CDR3 DNA reads TGTGCCAGCAGCGCTAGCGGGAGTACAGATACGCAGTATTTT. The full variable domain, rest sourced from reference TRBV9 and TRBJ2-3, is DSGVTQTPKHLITATGQRVTLRCSPRSGDLSVYWYQQSLDQGLQFLIQYYNGEERAKGNILERFSAQQFPDLHSELNLSSLELGDSALYFCASSASGSTDTQYFGPGTRLTVL.

The chain couples TRBV5-6 to TRBJ2-7; 7 bases are a match to TRBD2. After removal of 2 bases from V and 4 bases from J, the junction contained 9 bases not matched to a gene. The CDR3 contains 15 residues. From germline, CDR1 is SGHDT and CDR2 YYEEEE. CDR3 coding DNA: TGTGCCAGCAGCTTCACCCGGGGGGTAGCGTACGAGCAGTACTTC. Protein: CASSFTRGVAYEQYF.

The CDR3 DNA is TGTGCCAGCAGTGAGGCGGGAGAGTACTACGAGCAGTACTTC. Its translation: CASSEAGEYYEQYF. This chain uses TRBV2 with TRBJ2-7, with 7 bases aligning to TRBD2. CDR1 and CDR2 from the germline V gene are SNHLY and FYNNEI. The CDR3 loop spans 14 amino acids. Trimming removed 3 bases from V and 3 bases from J; junction bases left unmatched: 5.

There are a few counts of this clone. This rearrangement joins TRBV30 to TRBJ1-4, with TRBD1 matching 7 bases. Germline lookup yields CDR1 GTSNPN and CDR2 SVGIG (reference sequence). The CDR3 has 15 residues. V gave up 0 bases and J gave up 0 bases; unmatched junction bases: 1. The CDR3 DNA is TGTGCCTGGAGTGTTCAGGGGGCAACTAATGAAAAACTGTTTTTT. It yields the protein CAWSVQGATNEKLFF.

J is TRBJ2-7 and V is TRBV6-6; D unresolved. The CDR3 loop spans 14 amino acids. Germline-derived CDR1 and CDR2 are MNHNY and SVGAGI (reference sequence). The germline V and J ends were trimmed by 2 bases and 4 bases, with 12 bases remaining between them. This CDR3 reads CASSYGAAIYEQYF. CDR3 DNA sequence: TGTGCCAGCAGTTACGGTGCAGCTATATACGAGCAGTACTTC.

The chain recombines TRBV7-6 with TRBJ2-2; no clear D. CDR3 length: 13 amino acids. V gave up 6 bases and J gave up 1 base, with 6 bases separating them. The germline CDR1 and CDR2 sequences are SGHVS and FNYEAQ. The CDR3 region has the DNA TGTGCCAGCAGGCCCGGGAACACCGGGGAGCTGTTTTTT. This encodes CASRPGNTGELFF. The full variable domain, its missing parts supplied by reference TRBV7-6 and TRBJ2-2, is GAGVSQSPRYKVTKRGQDVALRCDPISGHVSLYWYRQALGQGPEFLTYFNYEAQQDKSGLPNDRFSAERPEGSISTLTIQRTEQRDSAMYRCASRPGNTGELFFGEGSRLTVL.